What follows is one T cell receptor beta chain and its context. Its antigen is undetermined. The data stem from a study of blood T cells in healthy people across ages. Turning to the study itself: Every two T cells gave about one barcoded beta molecule via template switching.

Combining a sample-barcoded 5' primer with a J-beta primer mix, a second PCR ran for about 7 to 11 cycles. Template switching added a 12-random-nucleotide identifier to every cDNA molecule. Per-sample output comprised a minimum of 2.5 million paired-end reads containing CDR3. MiXCR, run by TCRdb on the 5' RACE reads, gives a single entry per CDR3 protein. The repertoire consists of 580,000 or so distinct CDR3 sequences, with more than 45% occurring once and the leading ten covering approximately 25%. General study findings and limits: Diversity estimates drawn from one million T cells were deemed underestimates.

The CDR3 runs 15 residues. V was shortened by 1 base and J by 0 bases, with 4 bases between the two germline ends. Germline values: CDR1 SNHLY, CDR2 FYNNEI. J is TRBJ2-6 and V is TRBV2; D ambiguous. The clonotype comes from a man at least 80 years old in good health. Material for sequencing was blood. The CDR3 sequence is CASSEEGSGANVLTF. In DNA, the CDR3 is TGTGCCAGCAGTGAAGAGGGCTCTGGGGCCAACGTCCTGACTTTC. The full variable domain, completed using reference TRBV2 and TRBJ2-6, is EPEVTQTPSHQVTQMGQEVILRCVPISNHLYFYWYRQILGQKVEFLVSFYNNEISEKSEIFDDQFSVERPDGSNFTLKIRSTKLEDSAMYFCASSEEGSGANVLTFGAGSRLTVL.